The present T cell receptor (beta chain) was sequenced within a study of T cells in tumors after PD-1 blockade. Overall study: Patients had no prior checkpoint blockade, systemic immunosuppressants, or anti-cancer therapy within 4 weeks. During anti-PD-1 treatment, some patients continued daily vismodegib 150 mg. Blood samples averaged around 100,000 templates (range roughly 22,000-280,000) and 36,000 or so unique clonotypes.

Assay used: immunoSEQ multiplex PCR; TCRdb lists only in-frame clones, some missing. The sample shows tens of thousands of clones, roughly 73% of them seen only once. The CDR3 consists of 15 residues. Trimming cost V 2 bases and J 4 bases, with 10 bases left between them. Germline lookup yields CDR1 SGHRS and CDR2 YFSETQ. In its sample, this clone was seen once. Sequences were derived from PBMCs, sampled before anti-PD-1 treatment. The chain joins TRBV5-1 to TRBJ2-6; the D gene is possibly TRBD1 (6 bases). The clonotype comes from a human donor with basal cell carcinoma. The CDR3 coding sequence is TGCGCCAGCAGCTTATCAGGGGCCGGGGCCAACGTCCTGACTTTC. Translated: CASSLSGAGANVLTF. The variable domain in full, completed from reference TRBV5-1 and TRBJ2-6, reads KAGVTQTPRYLIKTRGQQVTLSCSPISGHRSVSWYQQTPGQGLQFLFEYFSETQRNKGNFPGRFSGRQFSNSRSEMNVSTLELGDSALYLCASSLSGAGANVLTFGAGSRLTVL.